The rows below give T cell receptor beta chains drawn from one sample of a study of cytomegalovirus exposure and HLA in healthy donors. Only in-frame clones appear in the TCRdb table, and some are missing; sequencing was by immunoSEQ multiplex PCR. The table includes approximately 98,000 clones, around 85% detected once. Sequenced sample: PBMCs. These TCRs come from a young woman in good health and CMV-seronegative. Each CDR3 is given with its conserved first and last residue. The order of the fields is V gene, clone size, D gene, J gene, CDR3 protein, CDR3 DNA. D genes are given only for firm matches. Size is stated for part of the rows, as once, few or many counts, or as a class when the clone is expanded.

TRBV9	.	TRBD2	TRBJ2-2	CASSSSLPLAGYTGELFF	TGTGCCAGCAGCTCCAGCCTGCCGCTAGCGGGGTACACCGGGGAGCTGTTTTTT
TRBV7-6	.	.	TRBJ2-3	CASSLANYNTDTQYF	TGTGCCAGCAGCTTAGCCAACTACAACACAGATACGCAGTATTTT
TRBV4-1	.	.	TRBJ2-7	CASSQAGAYEQYF	TGCGCCAGCAGCCAGGCCGGAGCTTACGAGCAGTACTTC
TRBV4-1	.	.	TRBJ2-7	CASSQDGAGAYEQYF	TGCGCCAGCAGCCAAGATGGGGCTGGGGCCTACGAGCAGTACTTC
TRBV30	.	.	TRBJ1-5	CAWSGGVSQPQHF	TGTGCCTGGAGTGGGGGGGTGAGCCAGCCCCAGCATTTT
TRBV10-3	.	.	TRBJ1-1	CAISDFGGTEAFF	TGTGCCATCAGTGATTTCGGGGGAACTGAAGCTTTCTTT
TRBV6-6	few	.	TRBJ2-3	CASSTSETDTQYF	TGTGCCAGCAGTACTTCCGAAACAGATACGCAGTATTTT
TRBV27	.	TRBD2	TRBJ2-2	CASSLFPMTSGGAPGELFF	TGTGCCAGCAGTTTATTCCCCATGACTAGCGGGGGGGCTCCCGGGGAGCTGTTTTTT
TRBV10-3	.	TRBD1	TRBJ1-5	CAISGQGTGVGQPQHF	TGTGCCATCAGTGGTCAGGGGACAGGAGTAGGTCAGCCCCAGCATTTT
TRBV7-8	.	.	TRBJ1-4	CASRFSTNEKLFF	TGTGCCAGCCGTTTTTCAACTAATGAAAAACTGTTTTTT
TRBV9	once	.	TRBJ1-1	CASSVGDITNTEAFF	TGTGCCAGCAGCGTAGGAGACATTACGAACACTGAAGCTTTCTTT
TRBV16	.	TRBD1	TRBJ1-2	CASSQSWGTGSGYTF	TGTGCCAGCAGCCAATCGTGGGGGACAGGGTCAGGCTACACCTTC
TRBV19	.	.	TRBJ2-7	CASSDGQEGISYEQYF	TGTGCCAGTAGCGATGGTCAGGAGGGAATCTCCTACGAGCAGTACTTC
TRBV27	.	TRBD1	TRBJ2-7	CASSLAGTGGGHEQYF	TGTGCCAGCAGTTTAGCGGGGACAGGGGGGGGCCACGAGCAGTACTTC
TRBV5-3	.	TRBD1	TRBJ1-1	CARSLVQGGTEAFF	TGTGCCAGAAGCTTGGTGCAGGGGGGCACTGAAGCTTTCTTT
TRBV5-1	.	TRBD2	TRBJ2-1	CASSPPGLAGGLSYNEQFF	TGCGCCAGCAGTCCTCCGGGACTAGCGGGGGGCCTGTCCTACAATGAGCAGTTCTTC
TRBV5-1	.	TRBD2	TRBJ2-3	CASSFLAGDTDTQYF	TGCGCCAGCAGCTTCCTAGCGGGAGACACAGATACGCAGTATTTT
TRBV7-9	.	.	TRBJ1-1	CASSPTTRPEAFF	TGTGCCAGCAGTCCCACGACTCGCCCTGAAGCTTTCTTT
TRBV2	.	.	TRBJ2-5	CASSEAMEVETQYF	TGTGCCAGCAGTGAAGCGATGGAGGTAGAGACCCAGTACTTC
TRBV7-9	.	.	TRBJ2-1	CASSSHRKQDEQFF	TGTGCCAGCAGCTCTCACAGAAAACAAGATGAGCAGTTCTTC
TRBV5-1	.	TRBD1	TRBJ2-7	CASSTQDRYEQYF	TGCGCCAGCAGCACCCAGGACAGGTACGAGCAGTACTTC
TRBV29-1	.	.	TRBJ2-7	CSVRQGWTYEQYF	TGCAGCGTTCGCCAGGGGTGGACCTACGAGCAGTACTTC
TRBV29-1	once	TRBD1	TRBJ2-1	CSVQIFNRDRGFNEQFF	TGCAGCGTTCAAATCTTCAATCGGGACAGGGGATTCAATGAGCAGTTCTTC
TRBV27	.	.	TRBJ1-1	CASSLGHTTEAFF	TGTGCCAGCAGTTTAGGACACACCACTGAAGCTTTCTTT
TRBV7-9	.	TRBD1	TRBJ2-5	CASSSTGGAGETQYF	TGTGCCAGCAGCTCGACAGGGGGCGCGGGTGAGACCCAGTACTTC
TRBV13	.	.	TRBJ1-2	CASSLRGSLRDGYTF	TGTGCCAGCAGCTTAAGGGGTTCCCTGAGAGATGGCTACACCTTC
TRBV9	.	.	TRBJ1-1	CASSVNQDTEAFF	TGTGCCAGCAGCGTGAATCAGGACACTGAAGCTTTCTTT
TRBV19	.	TRBD1	TRBJ1-5	CASSIGDSTNQPQHF	TGTGCCAGTAGTATAGGGGACAGCACCAATCAGCCCCAGCATTTT